These 4 T cell receptor beta chains were sequenced from one sample in a study of blood T cells in healthy people across ages. Primed by a sample-barcoded 5' primer and a J-beta primer mix, a second PCR proceeded for about 6 to 11 cycles. Using its own MiXCR run on the 5' RACE reads, TCRdb lists one record per CDR3 protein. The table shows 1.5 million to 2 million distinct CDR3 sequences, with about 49% occurring only once. The material sequenced was blood. These receptors were taken from a woman in her thirties or forties in good health.

In its sample, this clonotype was seen many times. V gene TRBV29-1 combines with J gene TRBJ2-1; D call uncertain. The V end was cut by 8 bases, the J end by 0 bases, with 14 bases between. The CDR3 covers 14 residues. The germline V gene encodes CDR1 SQVTM and CDR2 ANQGSEA. The CDR3 spells CSSGDVGSYNEQFF. The DNA of the CDR3 is TGCAGCTCCGGTGACGTAGGCTCCTACAATGAGCAGTTCTTC.

The chain joins TRBV9 to TRBJ2-5; TRBD1 or TRBD2 may be the D gene (5 bases each). Germline V gene data show CDR1 as SGDLS and CDR2 as YYNGEE. V lost 2 bases and J lost 5, with 31 bases in between. This CDR3 is 20 amino acids long. CDR3: CASSVNVVQRDPEMSETQYF. Here the CDR3 DNA reads TGTGCCAGCAGCGTCAACGTCGTCCAACGGGACCCCGAAATGTCGGAGACCCAGTACTTC.

The rearrangement uses TRBV28 and TRBJ2-3; D possibly corresponds to TRBD1 (5 bases). There are 16 residues in the CDR3. Germline assignment: CDR1 MDHEN and CDR2 SYDVKM. V was pared by 2 bases and J by 3 bases, with 15 bases between. The CDR3 coding sequence is TGTGCCAGCAGTTTAAGCCGCCAGGGTAGGACAGATACGCAGTATTTT. Its protein is CASSLSRQGRTDTQYF.

This clonotype was detected only a few times. This chain links TRBV6-2 or TRBV6-3 with TRBJ2-1, with TRBD2 matching over 8 bases. The CDR3 runs 14 residues. The germline V gene encodes CDR1 MNHEY and CDR2 SVGEGT. The J segment lost 2 bases and the V segment lost 7 bases, leaving 4 bases of the junction unmatched. DNA for the CDR3: TGTGCCAGCACGCGGGGGGCTGCCTACAATGAGCAGTTCTTC. This sequence encodes CASTRGAAYNEQFF.